Following are 27 T cell receptor beta chains from one sample sequenced in a study of control samples from healthy donors and cancer patients. Repertoires were generated with immunoSEQ multiplex PCR, while TCRdb's copy carries only in-frame clones and drops some. The table has 98,000 or so clones, around four fifths seen once; the top ten hold approximately 7%. Sequencing input: blood. The receptors here all came from a man younger than 30 in good health.

The J gene is TRBJ1-5, the V gene TRBV2; 10 bases agree with TRBD1. Germline CDR1 is SNHLY and CDR2 is FYNNEI. V shed 2 bases and J 2 bases; nucleotides not matched to a gene: 3. This CDR3 region has 16 residues. The CDR3 nucleotides read TGTGCCAGCAGTGAAAAGACAGGGGGCGGCAATCAGCCCCAGCATTTT. As protein: CASSEKTGGGNQPQHF. The variable domain in full, with the rest retrieved from reference TRBV2 and TRBJ1-5, is EPEVTQTPSHQVTQMGQEVILRCVPISNHLYFYWYRQILGQKVEFLVSFYNNEISEKSEIFDDQFSVERPDGSNFTLKIRSTKLEDSAMYFCASSEKTGGGNQPQHFGDGTRLSIL.

The genes are TRBV5-1 and TRBJ2-5, with D perhaps matching TRBD1 (6 bases). This CDR3 has 13 residues. Germline CDR1 is SGHRS and CDR2 is YFSETQ. Trimming removed 7 bases at V and 5 bases at J, with 15 bases between. The CDR3 spells CASSAGVEETQYF. The CDR3 nucleotides read TGCGCCAGCTCGGCAGGGGTAGAGGAGACCCAGTACTTC.

The V call is TRBV3-1 (or the pseudogene TRBV3-2), the J call TRBJ2-1, with D possibly TRBD1 on 6 matching bases. CDR3 length: 17 residues. V was pared by 1 base and J by 8 bases, with 21 bases between. From germline, CDR1 is LGHDT and CDR2 YNNKEL (reference sequence). The CDR3 bases are TGTGCCAGCAGCCAAGTGTCCGGGACATTGGGTAGCGATGAGCAGTTCTTC. This codes for CASSQVSGTLGSDEQFF.

This chain links TRBV28 with TRBJ2-7; D is perhaps TRBD1 (6 bases). This CDR3 has 14 residues. The germline V gene has CDR1 MDHEN and CDR2 SYDVKM. V was trimmed by 6 bases and J by 2 bases, leaving 14 bases between them. Here the CDR3 reads CASRGQGPPYEQYF. CDR3 in DNA: TGTGCCAGCAGGGGTCAGGGGCCCCCCTACGAGCAGTACTTC.

This chain connects TRBV29-1 to TRBJ1-1; D might be TRBD1 (6 bases). This CDR3 comprises 13 residues. The germline CDR1 and CDR2 sequences are SQVTM and ANQGSEA. The V end was cut by 4 bases, the J end by 5 bases, with 14 bases between. The CDR3: CSVVLKGVTEAFF. CDR3 in DNA: TGCAGCGTTGTATTGAAGGGGGTAACTGAAGCTTTCTTT.

This clone was counted a few times. V usage is TRBV7-2 and J usage is TRBJ2-7, with TRBD2 identical over 13 bases. Germline V gene data show CDR1 as SGHTA and CDR2 as FQGNSA. This CDR3 region has 17 residues. V shed 5 bases and J 4 bases; nucleotides not matched to a gene: 11. The CDR3 spells CASSAHAGTSGVYEQYV. CDR3 nucleotides: TGTGCCAGCAGCGCGCACGCCGGGACTAGCGGGGTTTACGAGCAGTACGTC.

The chain combines TRBV3-1 (or the pseudogene TRBV3-2) with TRBJ1-2; a weak D match, TRBD1 (5 bases). Trimming removed 0 bases at V and 9 bases at J, with 17 bases between. The germline CDR1 and CDR2 sequences are LGHDT and YNNKEL (reference sequence). This CDR3 contains 15 residues. CDR3 sequence reads: CASSQDVGAARSYTF. The CDR3 nucleotides are TGTGCCAGCAGCCAAGATGTAGGGGCGGCCAGAAGCTACACCTTC.

The chain is built from TRBV6-5 and TRBJ2-5; no clear D gene. Germline CDR1 is MNHEY and CDR2 is SVGAGI. V lost 6 bases, J lost 5 bases, and 7 bases lay in between. The CDR3 runs to 11 residues. The CDR3: CASRRQETQYF. The CDR3 bases are TGTGCCAGCAGGAGGCAGGAGACCCAGTACTTC.

The chain carries TRBV5-1 and TRBJ1-4; D remains ambiguous. Germline V gene sequence: CDR1 SGHRS, CDR2 YFSETQ. V lost 1 base to trimming and J lost 3 bases, with 10 bases between them. The CDR3 length is 15 residues. CDR3 sequence: CASSLSWQPNEKLFF. CDR3 nucleotides: TGCGCCAGCAGCTTGTCTTGGCAGCCTAATGAAAAACTGTTTTTT.

The V call is TRBV20-1, the J call TRBJ2-3; no firm D call. Germline loops: CDR1 DFQATT, CDR2 SNEGSKA (reference sequence). V shed 6 bases and J shed 10 bases, with 11 bases lying between them. The CDR3 runs to 10 residues. CDR3: CSASIGAQYF. The CDR3 DNA is TGCAGTGCCAGCATCGGAGCGCAGTATTTT.

The J gene is TRBJ2-3, the V gene TRBV28; TRBD2 matches 9 bases. Trimming cost V 5 bases and J 4 bases; bases outside gene matches: 10. The CDR3 is 16 amino acids. The germline V gene encodes CDR1 MDHEN and CDR2 SYDVKM. CDR3 protein: CASSTPLAGGPDTQYF. CDR3 DNA sequence: TGTGCCAGCAGTACCCCCCTGGCGGGGGGGCCAGATACGCAGTATTTT.

The J gene is TRBJ1-2, the V gene TRBV14; D is undetermined. Per germline, CDR1 SGHDN and CDR2 FVKESK. The CDR3 is 14 residues long. The V and J ends lost 1 base and 2 bases respectively, with 8 bases between them. As DNA, the CDR3 is TGTGCCAGCAGCCAAGTGGCGGTGAACTATGGCTACACCTTC. Its protein product is CASSQVAVNYGYTF.

The V and J genes are TRBV24-1 and TRBJ2-3, with D hard to call. Germline loops: CDR1 KGHDR, CDR2 SFDVKD. CDR3 size: 13 residues. V lost 2 bases and J 5 bases, leaving 7 bases between the germline ends. The CDR3 here is CATSDWTVDTQYF. The CDR3 coding sequence is TGTGCCACCAGTGATTGGACCGTAGATACGCAGTATTTT.

V gene TRBV7-2 combines with J gene TRBJ1-2; D might be TRBD1 (5 bases). CDR3 length: 13 amino acids. Germline V CDR1 and CDR2: SGHTA, FQGNSA. The germline V and J ends were trimmed by 2 bases and 6 bases, with 10 bases remaining between them. The DNA of the CDR3 is TGTGCCAGCAGCTTATATGACAGAAATGGCTACACCTTC. Translating gives CASSLYDRNGYTF.

The chain joins TRBV27 to TRBJ2-5; D ambiguous. The CDR3 runs 17 residues. Per germline, CDR1 MNHEY and CDR2 SMNVEV (reference sequence). Trimming shortened V by 3 bases and J by 1 base, and 18 bases separated the two germline ends. The CDR3 protein is CASSLSAGRPIQETQYF. CDR3 coding DNA: TGTGCCAGCAGTTTGTCTGCCGGGCGCCCCATCCAAGAGACCCAGTACTTC.

This chain joins TRBV5-5 and TRBJ1-1; D remains ambiguous. The germline CDR1 and CDR2 sequences are SGHKS and YYEKEE (reference sequence). CDR3 length equals 15 residues. V lost 1 base and J 2 bases, leaving 12 bases between the germline ends. CDR3: CASSLSPGSNTEAFF. The DNA for the CDR3 is TGTGCCAGCAGCTTGTCTCCGGGAAGTAACACTGAAGCTTTCTTT.

CDR3 region: CASSSQEAQGRHEQFF. The CDR3 nucleotides read TGTGCCAGCAGCTCCCAGGAGGCTCAGGGTCGTCATGAGCAGTTCTTC. The V and J genes are TRBV7-9 and TRBJ2-1; D is possibly TRBD1 or TRBD2 (5 bases each). Germline V gene data show CDR1 as SEHNR and CDR2 as FQNEAQ (reference sequence). V was pared by 4 bases and J by 8 bases, with 21 bases between. The CDR3 covers 16 residues.

The V gene is TRBV7-9, the J gene TRBJ1-1, with 7 positions matching TRBD1. The CDR3 is 16 residues long. Per germline, CDR1 SEHNR and CDR2 FQNEAQ (reference sequence). Losses at the gene ends were 5 bases for V and 3 bases for J; bases not matched to a gene: 12. The CDR3 here is CASSLLDRDYYTEAFF. The CDR3 DNA reads TGTGCCAGCAGCCTTCTCGACAGGGATTATTACACTGAAGCTTTCTTT.

This clone was seen more than once but under ten times. This sequence joins TRBV10-1 and TRBJ1-1; the D is unclear. The CDR3 consists of 12 residues. Trimming stripped 7 bases from V and 5 bases from J, with 11 bases between. Germline CDR1 and CDR2: WNHNN and SYGVQD (reference sequence). The CDR3 DNA sequence: TGCGCCAGCAAAAAAGTACTAACTGAAGCTTTCTTT. Translated, it gives CASKKVLTEAFF.

There are a few counts of this clone. This chain joins TRBV6-5 and TRBJ1-1; D not certain. Germline V gene data show CDR1 as MNHEY and CDR2 as SVGAGI. With 6 bases removed from V and 1 base from J, the gap between germline ends came to 6 bases. CDR3 length: 12 amino acids. The CDR3 bases are TGTGCCAGCAGGTGGGGGAACACTGAAGCTTTCTTT. As protein: CASRWGNTEAFF.

The chain links TRBV2 to TRBJ1-2, with TRBD1 identical over 8 bases. The ends lost 8 bases at V and 2 bases at J; junction bases unmatched: 7. Germline-derived CDR1 and CDR2 are SNHLY and FYNNEI. This CDR3 is built from 14 residues. The CDR3 reads CASPSGTGNYGYTF. The CDR3 nucleotides are TGTGCCAGCCCGAGCGGGACAGGCAACTATGGCTACACCTTC.

This chain uses TRBV11-2 with TRBJ2-4; possible D gene TRBD2, 6 bases. The germline gives CDR1 SGHAT, CDR2 FQNNGV. The V end lost 3 bases, the J end lost 0 bases, and 12 bases lay between the germline ends. This CDR3 is built from 16 residues. CDR3 DNA sequence: TGTGCCAGCAGCTTTTGGGACTCCCTAGCCAAAAACATTCAGTACTTC. Translation: CASSFWDSLAKNIQYF.

The chain has TRBV30 and TRBJ1-1; the D gene is possibly TRBD1 (5 bases). Per germline, CDR1 GTSNPN and CDR2 SVGIG (reference sequence). This CDR3 comprises 13 residues. V was pared by 1 base and J by 1 base, with 7 bases between. The CDR3 DNA reads as TGTGCCTGGAGTGGCGGGACGAACACTGAAGCTTTCTTT. This translates into CAWSGGTNTEAFF.

This chain links TRBV30 with TRBJ1-1; 7 bases map to TRBD1. The CDR3 runs to 13 residues. Germline V lookup: CDR1 GTSNPN, CDR2 SVGIG (reference sequence). Germline trimming cut 4 bases from V and 3 bases from J; bases unmatched to any gene: 5. The DNA for the CDR3 is TGTGCCTGGAATTACGACAGGGACACTGAAGCTTTCTTT. Translation: CAWNYDRDTEAFF.

The chain combines TRBV30 with TRBJ2-6, with TRBD1 as a possible D gene (5 bases). Trimming removed 5 bases at V and 0 bases at J, with 8 bases between. The CDR3 totals 14 residues. Germline loops: CDR1 GTSNPN, CDR2 SVGIG (reference sequence). CDR3 in DNA: TGTGCCTGGTCAGGGTTCTCTGGGGCCAACGTCCTGACTTTC. Translated: CAWSGFSGANVLTF.

V gene TRBV25-1 combines with J gene TRBJ1-1; 8 bases agree with TRBD1. The CDR3 is made up of 16 amino acids. Trimming took 3 bases from V and 8 from J; bases not matched to a gene: 14. Per the germline V gene, CDR1 is MGHDK and CDR2 is SYGVNS. Here the CDR3 reads CASSDSGQGAGEEAFF. As DNA, the CDR3 is TGTGCCAGCAGTGATTCAGGACAGGGCGCAGGGGAGGAAGCTTTCTTT.

This sequence joins TRBV14 and TRBJ1-2; no reliable D call. The V gene lost 1 base and the J gene lost 5 bases, with 20 bases spanning the gap. The length of the CDR3 is 17 residues. The germline V gene encodes CDR1 SGHDN and CDR2 FVKESK. CDR3 bases: TGTGCCAGCAGCCAAGGGATCTTTGAGCCTCTCTATTATGGCTACACCTTC. Its protein is CASSQGIFEPLYYGYTF.